In its sample, the clone carrying this T cell receptor beta chain was seen a few times. Time point in this sample: patch test 3, about 24 weeks after DPC sensitization. This sample's treatment: therapeutic diphenylcyclopropenone sensitization with weekly scalp DPC. These data come from a study of human T cells and chemical hapten exposure. The CDR3 is 16 residues long. V shed 4 bases and J 1 base; nucleotides not matched to a gene: 5. Germline V gene data show CDR1 as KGHSH and CDR2 as LQKENI. TCRdb analysed the RACE reads with MiXCR anew, one entry per CDR3 protein. The sample has approximately 72,000 distinct CDR3 sequences; around 10% are singletons.

This TCR was sampled from a woman between 45 and 60 years old with alopecia areata. Some clones in this sample may be carry-over from other donors' samples. The chain carries TRBV18 and TRBJ2-2, with 8 bases identical to TRBD1. The specimen comprised whole blood, sampled in connection with sensitization to the hapten diphenylcyclopropenone (DPC). As DNA, the CDR3 is TGTGCCAGCTCACAGGGACAGGCGCTGAACACCGGGGAGCTGTTTTTT. Amino acid sequence: CASSQGQALNTGELFF. The full variable domain, rest sourced from reference TRBV18 and TRBJ2-2, is NAGVMQNPRHLVRRRGQEARLRCSPMKGHSHVYWYRQLPEEGLKFMVYLQKENIIDESGMPKERFSAEFPKEGPSILRIQQVVRGDSAAYFCASSQGQALNTGELFFGEGSRLTVL.